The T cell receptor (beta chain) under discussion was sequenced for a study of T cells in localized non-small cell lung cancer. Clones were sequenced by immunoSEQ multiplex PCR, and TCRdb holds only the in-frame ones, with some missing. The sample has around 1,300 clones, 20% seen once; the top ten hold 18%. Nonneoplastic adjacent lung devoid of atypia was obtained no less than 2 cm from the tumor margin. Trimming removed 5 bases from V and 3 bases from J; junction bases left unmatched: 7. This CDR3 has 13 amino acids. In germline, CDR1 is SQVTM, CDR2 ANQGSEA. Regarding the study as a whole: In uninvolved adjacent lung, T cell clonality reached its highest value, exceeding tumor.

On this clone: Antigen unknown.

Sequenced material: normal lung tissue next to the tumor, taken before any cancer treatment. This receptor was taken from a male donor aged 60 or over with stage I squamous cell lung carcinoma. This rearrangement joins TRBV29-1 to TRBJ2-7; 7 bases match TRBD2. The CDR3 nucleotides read TGCAGCGTTTGTGGGGACTACCTCTACGAGCAGTACTTC. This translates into CSVCGDYLYEQYF.